Below are 28 T cell receptor beta chains sequenced from a single sample in a study of OX40 agonist ivuxolimab in advanced cancers. Method: immunoSEQ multiplex PCR; TCRdb's copy keeps in-frame clones and lacks some. The sample yields about 50,000 clones, around 79% seen once. The material was CD4+ or CD8+ T cells sorted from blood, obtained in a trial of the OX40 agonist ivuxolimab. The receptors stem from an adult with an advanced solid tumor such as melanoma, head and neck, liver or kidney cancer.

J is TRBJ2-3 and V is TRBV13; 7 bases fit TRBD1. CDR1 is PRHDT, CDR2 FYEKMQ, per germline (reference sequence). This CDR3 has 15 amino acids. Trimming took 2 bases from V and 3 from J; bases not matched to a gene: 5. The CDR3 is CASSLSGGRTDTQYF. The CDR3 DNA reads TGTGCCAGCAGCTTATCAGGGGGAAGAACAGATACGCAGTATTTT. The full variable domain, its missing parts supplied by reference TRBV13 and TRBJ2-3, is AAGVIQSPRHLIKEKRETATLKCYPIPRHDTVYWYQQGPGQDPQFLISFYEKMQSDKGSIPDRFSAQQFSDYHSELNMSSLELGDSALYFCASSLSGGRTDTQYFGPGTRLTVL.

Only a few counts were recorded for this clone. The chain couples TRBV30 to TRBJ1-2, with 9 nucleotides matching TRBD1. CDR3 size: 17 residues. V shed 2 bases and J 2 bases; nucleotides not matched to a gene: 12. Germline values: CDR1 GTSNPN, CDR2 SVGIG (reference sequence). The CDR3 DNA reads TGTGCCTGGAGTCCACAAGGGGGACAGGGAGGAAACTATGGCTACACCTTC. Its translation: CAWSPQGGQGGNYGYTF. Combining the CDR3 with reference TRBV30 and TRBJ1-2 gives the whole variable domain SQTIHQWPATLVQPVGSPLSLECTVEGTSNPNLYWYRQAAGRGLQLLFYSVGIGQISSEVPQNLSASRPQDRQFILSSKKLLLSDSGFYLCAWSPQGGQGGNYGYTFGSGTRLTVV.

This clone was counted only a few times. The chain couples TRBV5-1 to TRBJ2-5; possible D gene TRBD1, 6 bases. The CDR3 runs 15 residues. Germline lookup yields CDR1 SGHRS and CDR2 YFSETQ. Trimming took off 6 bases at V and 4 bases at J, with 19 bases between the two ends. CDR3 DNA: TGCGCCAGCACCCAGGGGCAGGGTGTCAGAGAGACCCAGTACTTC. Protein product: CASTQGQGVRETQYF.

The chain couples TRBV6-4 to TRBJ1-5, with TRBD1 identical over 10 bases. J lost 3 bases, V lost 7 bases, and 3 bases had no gene match. Germline V CDR1 and CDR2: MRHNA, SNTAGT. The CDR3 has 14 residues. The CDR3: CASTGTGANQPQHF. The CDR3 nucleotides are TGTGCCAGCACCGGGACAGGGGCCAATCAGCCCCAGCATTTT.

The chain links TRBV6-1 to TRBJ1-5, with D tentatively TRBD1 (5 bases). CDR1 is MNHNS and CDR2 is SASEGT in the germline V gene. V lost 4 bases and J 7 bases, leaving 11 bases between the germline ends. CDR3 length: 13 residues. The CDR3 here is CASSVSRDQPQHF. The CDR3, as DNA: TGTGCCAGCAGTGTCTCCAGGGACCAGCCCCAGCATTTT.

V and J are TRBV2 and TRBJ2-5; D is uncertain. The CDR3 sequence is 14 residues long. Per the germline V gene, CDR1 is SNHLY and CDR2 is FYNNEI. With 6 bases removed from V and 2 bases from J, the gap between germline ends came to 13 bases. CDR3 DNA sequence: TGTGCCAGCAGCCAGCTGGAGATTCAAGAGACCCAGTACTTC. Protein: CASSQLEIQETQYF.

This rearrangement joins TRBV28 to TRBJ2-1, with 10 bases identical to TRBD2. CDR3 length equals 16 residues. Trimming at V came to 5 bases and at J to 5 bases, leaving 9 bases not matched to a gene. Germline values: CDR1 MDHEN, CDR2 SYDVKM. For the CDR3, the DNA is TGTGCCAGCAGTCCGCGAGCGGGAGGGTATCACAATGAGCAGTTCTTC. The encoded protein is CASSPRAGGYHNEQFF. The whole variable domain, remainder taken from reference TRBV28 and TRBJ2-1, is DVKVTQSSRYLVKRTGEKVFLECVQDMDHENMFWYRQDPGLGLRLIYFSYDVKMKEKGDIPEGYSVSREKKERFSLILESASTNQTSMYLCASSPRAGGYHNEQFFGPGTRLTVL.

The V call is TRBV7-6, the J call TRBJ2-3, with D perhaps matching TRBD2 (6 bases). Germline assignment: CDR1 SGHVS and CDR2 FNYEAQ. The CDR3 is made up of 15 amino acids. Trimming took 5 bases from V and 4 from J, leaving 16 bases between them. In DNA form, the CDR3 reads TGTGCCAGCAGCGCGGGACTCCTCGGCCCAGATACGCAGTATTTT. Protein: CASSAGLLGPDTQYF.

The chain couples TRBV5-6 to TRBJ1-2; 10 positions agree with TRBD1. J was trimmed by 3 bases and V by 2 bases; bases with no gene match: 4. There are 15 residues in the CDR3. In germline, CDR1 is SGHDT, CDR2 YYEEEE. The CDR3 protein is CASSLTGQGHYGYTF. For the CDR3, the DNA is TGTGCCAGCAGCTTAACGGGACAGGGGCACTATGGCTACACCTTC.

The rearrangement uses TRBV10-3 and TRBJ2-7; the match to TRBD1 covers 9 bases. Germline lookup yields CDR1 ENHRY and CDR2 SYGVKD. The V gene end was trimmed by 6 bases and the J gene end by 4 bases; junction bases not matched to a gene: 10. This CDR3 is built from 15 residues. CDR3 loop: CAIRSETGGRYEQYF. The CDR3 bases are TGTGCCATCAGGTCCGAAACAGGGGGCCGGTACGAGCAGTACTTC.

This sequence joins TRBV5-8 and TRBJ2-1, with 9 bases identical to TRBD2. The germline V gene encodes CDR1 SGHTS and CDR2 YDEGEE. This CDR3 region has 15 residues. With 0 bases clipped from V and 3 bases from J, the junction kept 1 base outside the gene matches. CDR3 loop: CASSLGRGGYNEQFF. The DNA of the CDR3 is TGTGCCAGCAGCTTGGGGCGGGGGGGCTACAATGAGCAGTTCTTC. Using reference TRBV5-8 and TRBJ2-1 for the parts outside the CDR3, the full variable domain is EAGVTQSPTHLIKTRGQQATLRCSPISGHTSVYWYQQALGLGLQFLLWYDEGEERNRGNFPPRFSGRQFPNYSSELNVNALELEDSALYLCASSLGRGGYNEQFFGPGTRLTVL.

This sequence joins TRBV2 and TRBJ1-5; D not resolved. Germline V gene sequence: CDR1 SNHLY, CDR2 FYNNEI. V was clipped by 5 bases and J by 2 bases, with 7 bases between them. The CDR3 loop spans 13 amino acids. As DNA, the CDR3 is TGTGCCAGCAGTTTGGACGGCAATCAGCCCCAGCATTTT. Its protein is CASSLDGNQPQHF.

The chain carries TRBV28 and TRBJ2-1, with TRBD2 matching over 8 bases. The germline gives CDR1 MDHEN, CDR2 SYDVKM. The CDR3 covers 14 residues. J gave up 7 bases and V 8 bases, and 10 bases lay outside the gene matches. The CDR3 DNA is TGTGCCAGCCAAATTGGTGGCGGGAGGAATGAGCAGTTCTTC. Protein: CASQIGGGRNEQFF.

The chain uses TRBV18 and TRBJ2-2, with D possibly matching TRBD1 (6 bases). Trimming left V 4 bases short and J 6 bases short, with 21 bases between. The germline gives CDR1 KGHSH, CDR2 LQKENI. This CDR3 is 17 amino acids long. CDR3: CASSQVVSTGFPGELFF. In nucleotides, the CDR3 is TGTGCCAGCTCACAGGTCGTCTCAACAGGGTTTCCCGGGGAGCTGTTTTTT.

V and J are TRBV15 and TRBJ2-1, with 9 bases fitting TRBD2. The length of the CDR3 is 14 residues. Germline values: CDR1 LNHNV, CDR2 YYDKDF (reference sequence). The V gene end was trimmed by 7 bases and the J gene end by 7 bases; junction bases not matched to a gene: 8. For the CDR3, the DNA is TGTGCCACCACGGGGGTAGCGGGAGTTAATGAGCAGTTCTTC. Protein product: CATTGVAGVNEQFF.

This chain joins TRBV2 and TRBJ1-2; TRBD1 is a possible D gene (5 bases). Germline assignment: CDR1 SNHLY and CDR2 FYNNEI. The CDR3 length is 15 residues. The V end was cut by 6 bases, the J end by 4 bases, with 18 bases between. CDR3 amino acids: CASRKASTGRYGYTF. Here the CDR3 DNA reads TGTGCCAGCAGAAAGGCTTCCACAGGACGCTATGGCTACACCTTC.

The chain combines TRBV28 with TRBJ2-7; unclear D gene. Germline loops: CDR1 MDHEN, CDR2 SYDVKM. The CDR3 sequence is 17 residues long. V lost 5 bases and J lost 2, with 22 bases in between. The CDR3 nucleotides read TGTGCCAGCAGTGACCCACCGGGCAGCATCGCCGCCTACGAGCAGTACTTC. Its protein is CASSDPPGSIAAYEQYF. Complete variable domain (other parts from reference TRBV28 and TRBJ2-7): DVKVTQSSRYLVKRTGEKVFLECVQDMDHENMFWYRQDPGLGLRLIYFSYDVKMKEKGDIPEGYSVSREKKERFSLILESASTNQTSMYLCASSDPPGSIAAYEQYFGPGTRLTVT.

The genes are TRBV20-1 and TRBJ2-7; 7 bases line up with TRBD1. Germline loops: CDR1 DFQATT, CDR2 SNEGSKA (reference sequence). Trimming removed 6 bases from V and 5 bases from J; junction bases left unmatched: 4. The CDR3 runs to 11 residues. CDR3 region: CSARGLDEQYF. CDR3 in DNA: TGCAGTGCGAGGGGGCTTGACGAGCAGTACTTC.

This clone was seen only once. The chain employs TRBV28 and TRBJ2-2, with D maybe TRBD1 (6 bases). Germline CDR1 and CDR2: MDHEN and SYDVKM. The ends were cut back, 2 bases at V and 5 bases at J, with 15 bases in the middle. The CDR3 loop spans 16 amino acids. The CDR3 here is CASSLGYGRGTGELFF. DNA of the CDR3: TGTGCCAGCAGTTTAGGTTATGGCAGGGGAACCGGGGAGCTGTTTTTT.

The chain joins TRBV7-9 to TRBJ2-5; tentatively, D is TRBD2 (5 bases). The germline V gene encodes CDR1 SEHNR and CDR2 FQNEAQ (reference sequence). V was cut by 7 bases and J by 5 bases, with 8 bases left in between. This CDR3 is 11 amino acids long. The CDR3 DNA sequence: TGTGCCAGCACCGAGGGTGAGACCCAGTACTTC. It yields the protein CASTEGETQYF.

J is TRBJ1-1 and V is TRBV6-1, with D unclear. The ends were cut back, 6 bases at V and 2 bases at J, with 13 bases in the middle. This CDR3 region has 14 residues. Germline V gene data show CDR1 as MNHNS and CDR2 as SASEGT. For the CDR3, the DNA is TGTGCCAGCAGCCCCATCCCGGACAACACTGAAGCTTTCTTT. This codes for CASSPIPDNTEAFF.

This rearrangement joins TRBV6-1 to TRBJ2-7; TRBD1 is a possible D gene (5 bases). Germline CDR1 is MNHNS and CDR2 is SASEGT. Trimming removed 3 bases at V and 4 bases at J, with 19 bases between. CDR3 length: 16 amino acids. In DNA, the CDR3 is TGTGCCAGCAGTGACCATTCAAGGACATATGCATACGAGCAGTACTTC. Amino acids: CASSDHSRTYAYEQYF.

The table lists this clone with a few counts. The J gene is TRBJ2-1, the V gene TRBV6-1, with 9 bases lining up with TRBD1. Germline trimming cut 11 bases from V and 6 bases from J; bases unmatched to any gene: 14. Germline V CDR1 and CDR2: MNHNS, SASEGT. The CDR3 loop spans 15 amino acids. Here the CDR3 DNA reads TGTGCCTTAAATCCCAGGGGACAGGGTATCAATGAGCAGTTCTTC. Protein product: CALNPRGQGINEQFF.

The chain recombines TRBV28 with TRBJ1-1; D remains ambiguous. Trimming left V 8 bases short and J 1 base short, with 8 bases between. Germline V CDR1 and CDR2: MDHEN, SYDVKM. The CDR3 extends over 12 amino acids. The CDR3 DNA follows: TGTGCCAGCCGCGAGCCGAACACTGAAGCTTTCTTT. It yields the protein CASREPNTEAFF.

This clone was detected only a few times. This chain uses TRBV6-5 with TRBJ2-2, with D perhaps matching TRBD1 (5 bases). Looked up from germline, CDR1 is MNHEY and CDR2 is SVGAGI. V lost 6 bases to trimming and J lost 1 base, with 9 bases between them. The CDR3 is 14 amino acids. The CDR3 protein is CASRKTGNTGELFF. The CDR3 DNA reads as TGTGCCAGCAGAAAAACAGGGAACACCGGGGAGCTGTTTTTT.

The V gene is TRBV6-1, the J gene TRBJ1-4; unclear D gene. The V gene's germline CDR1 is MNHNS and CDR2 SASEGT. CDR3 length: 11 amino acids. V dropped 6 bases and J dropped 5 bases, with 4 bases sitting between them. The CDR3 DNA follows: TGTGCCAGCAGGATCAATGAAAAACTGTTTTTT. Its protein is CASRINEKLFF.

Points on this clone: A read error may account for a junction end that differs from germline. This chain connects TRBV7-7 to TRBJ2-3; 11 nucleotides align to TRBD2. In germline, CDR1 is SSHAT, CDR2 FNYEAQ (reference sequence). This CDR3 region has 14 residues. CDR3 amino acids: CASSLAGGSDTQYF. DNA for the CDR3: TGTGCTAGCAGCTTAGCGGGAGGGTCAGATACGCAGTATTTT.

The chain has TRBV29-1 and TRBJ2-7; TRBD2 aligns across 9 bases. Germline-derived CDR1 and CDR2 are SQVTM and ANQGSEA. V lost 7 bases and J lost 1; bases outside the gene matches: 14. This CDR3 spans 16 amino acids. For the CDR3, the DNA is TGCAGCGGGAGGGTTTTGCGGGGGGGCTTTTCCTACGAGCAGTACTTC. Amino acid sequence: CSGRVLRGGFSYEQYF.